Shown below are 8 T cell receptor beta chains from a single sample sequenced in a study of early T cells in non-severe SARS-CoV-2 infection. TCRdb redid the calling of the 5' RACE reads with MiXCR, one entry per CDR3 protein. The table lists roughly 34,000 distinct CDR3 sequences, about 7% of them singletons, with 10% to 15% in the top ten. The sequencing used whole blood, collected at baseline. The receptor source for this set is an adult who was a healthcare worker with PCR-confirmed SARS-CoV-2 infection or an uninfected control (not recorded which).

The CDR3 bases are TGCAGCGTACGGACTAGCGTGAACTCCTACAATGAGCAGTTCTTC. Its protein is CSVRTSVNSYNEQFF. The chain uses TRBV29-1 and TRBJ2-1; 9 positions agree with TRBD2. Looked up from germline, CDR1 is SQVTM and CDR2 is ANQGSEA. V shed 6 bases and J 0 bases; nucleotides not matched to a gene: 6. The CDR3 contains 15 residues.

The CDR3 reads CSVEIQGVDGYTF. CDR3 DNA: TGCAGCGTGGAAATACAGGGGGTAGATGGCTACACCTTC. The gene calls are TRBV29-1 and TRBJ1-2; TRBD1 aligns across 8 bases. Losses at the gene ends were 6 bases for V and 6 bases for J; bases not matched to a gene: 9. CDR3 size: 13 residues. CDR1 is SQVTM, CDR2 ANQGSEA, per germline.

The rearrangement joins TRBV29-1 to TRBJ2-5; 9 bases are shared with TRBD2. The germline CDR1 and CDR2 sequences are SQVTM and ANQGSEA. This CDR3 has 12 residues. The CDR3 protein is CTSGEYQETQYF. CDR3 coding DNA: TGCACTAGCGGGGAGTACCAAGAGACCCAGTACTTC.

This clonotype was found many times. The genes are TRBV4-3 and TRBJ2-2, with 9 bases matching TRBD1. Trimming took 5 bases from V and 1 from J; bases not matched to a gene: 2. Germline V gives CDR1 LGHNA, CDR2 YSLEER. The CDR3 consists of 15 residues. The CDR3 loop is CASSGTGWNTGELFF. Here the CDR3 DNA reads TGCGCCAGCAGCGGGACAGGGTGGAACACCGGGGAGCTGTTTTTT.

This clonotype showed up just a few times. V gene TRBV20-1 combines with J gene TRBJ2-4; TRBD2 matches at 8 bases. Germline V lookup: CDR1 DFQATT, CDR2 SNEGSKA (reference sequence). This CDR3 contains 13 residues. V lost 6 bases, J lost 7 bases, and 8 bases stayed unmatched. In DNA, the CDR3 is TGCAGTGCCCCACGGGAGGGAGGGAACATTCAGTACTTC. Translation: CSAPREGGNIQYF.

Sample share makes this clonotype medium-sized. The genes are TRBV29-1 and TRBJ1-2, with D possibly being TRBD1 (5 bases). V was clipped by 4 bases and J by 4 bases, with 19 bases between them. The CDR3 runs 15 residues. Per the germline V gene, CDR1 is SQVTM and CDR2 is ANQGSEA. DNA for the CDR3: TGCAGCGTTGTCTTTAATGTAGACAGAAGCTATGGCTACACCTTC. This gives the protein CSVVFNVDRSYGYTF.

This clonotype turned up a few times. V gene TRBV6-5 combines with J gene TRBJ1-1; TRBD1 is a possible D gene (5 bases). The V gene lost 6 bases and the J gene lost 5 bases, with 10 bases spanning the gap. The CDR3 contains 12 residues. From germline, CDR1 is MNHEY and CDR2 SVGAGI. The CDR3 DNA follows: TGTGCCAGCAGGGGGCTTAAGACTGAAGCTTTCTTT. The encoded protein is CASRGLKTEAFF.

Ten or more counts support this clonotype. The rearrangement joins TRBV7-2 to TRBJ1-2, with TRBD1 matching 7 bases. The CDR3 loop spans 14 amino acids. The trim removed 5 bases at V and 5 bases at J, leaving 8 bases unmatched. Germline lookup yields CDR1 SGHTA and CDR2 FQGNSA. The DNA for the CDR3 is TGTGCCAGCAGCCGCACAGGGGCAGGTTATGGCTACACCTTC. This codes for CASSRTGAGYGYTF.